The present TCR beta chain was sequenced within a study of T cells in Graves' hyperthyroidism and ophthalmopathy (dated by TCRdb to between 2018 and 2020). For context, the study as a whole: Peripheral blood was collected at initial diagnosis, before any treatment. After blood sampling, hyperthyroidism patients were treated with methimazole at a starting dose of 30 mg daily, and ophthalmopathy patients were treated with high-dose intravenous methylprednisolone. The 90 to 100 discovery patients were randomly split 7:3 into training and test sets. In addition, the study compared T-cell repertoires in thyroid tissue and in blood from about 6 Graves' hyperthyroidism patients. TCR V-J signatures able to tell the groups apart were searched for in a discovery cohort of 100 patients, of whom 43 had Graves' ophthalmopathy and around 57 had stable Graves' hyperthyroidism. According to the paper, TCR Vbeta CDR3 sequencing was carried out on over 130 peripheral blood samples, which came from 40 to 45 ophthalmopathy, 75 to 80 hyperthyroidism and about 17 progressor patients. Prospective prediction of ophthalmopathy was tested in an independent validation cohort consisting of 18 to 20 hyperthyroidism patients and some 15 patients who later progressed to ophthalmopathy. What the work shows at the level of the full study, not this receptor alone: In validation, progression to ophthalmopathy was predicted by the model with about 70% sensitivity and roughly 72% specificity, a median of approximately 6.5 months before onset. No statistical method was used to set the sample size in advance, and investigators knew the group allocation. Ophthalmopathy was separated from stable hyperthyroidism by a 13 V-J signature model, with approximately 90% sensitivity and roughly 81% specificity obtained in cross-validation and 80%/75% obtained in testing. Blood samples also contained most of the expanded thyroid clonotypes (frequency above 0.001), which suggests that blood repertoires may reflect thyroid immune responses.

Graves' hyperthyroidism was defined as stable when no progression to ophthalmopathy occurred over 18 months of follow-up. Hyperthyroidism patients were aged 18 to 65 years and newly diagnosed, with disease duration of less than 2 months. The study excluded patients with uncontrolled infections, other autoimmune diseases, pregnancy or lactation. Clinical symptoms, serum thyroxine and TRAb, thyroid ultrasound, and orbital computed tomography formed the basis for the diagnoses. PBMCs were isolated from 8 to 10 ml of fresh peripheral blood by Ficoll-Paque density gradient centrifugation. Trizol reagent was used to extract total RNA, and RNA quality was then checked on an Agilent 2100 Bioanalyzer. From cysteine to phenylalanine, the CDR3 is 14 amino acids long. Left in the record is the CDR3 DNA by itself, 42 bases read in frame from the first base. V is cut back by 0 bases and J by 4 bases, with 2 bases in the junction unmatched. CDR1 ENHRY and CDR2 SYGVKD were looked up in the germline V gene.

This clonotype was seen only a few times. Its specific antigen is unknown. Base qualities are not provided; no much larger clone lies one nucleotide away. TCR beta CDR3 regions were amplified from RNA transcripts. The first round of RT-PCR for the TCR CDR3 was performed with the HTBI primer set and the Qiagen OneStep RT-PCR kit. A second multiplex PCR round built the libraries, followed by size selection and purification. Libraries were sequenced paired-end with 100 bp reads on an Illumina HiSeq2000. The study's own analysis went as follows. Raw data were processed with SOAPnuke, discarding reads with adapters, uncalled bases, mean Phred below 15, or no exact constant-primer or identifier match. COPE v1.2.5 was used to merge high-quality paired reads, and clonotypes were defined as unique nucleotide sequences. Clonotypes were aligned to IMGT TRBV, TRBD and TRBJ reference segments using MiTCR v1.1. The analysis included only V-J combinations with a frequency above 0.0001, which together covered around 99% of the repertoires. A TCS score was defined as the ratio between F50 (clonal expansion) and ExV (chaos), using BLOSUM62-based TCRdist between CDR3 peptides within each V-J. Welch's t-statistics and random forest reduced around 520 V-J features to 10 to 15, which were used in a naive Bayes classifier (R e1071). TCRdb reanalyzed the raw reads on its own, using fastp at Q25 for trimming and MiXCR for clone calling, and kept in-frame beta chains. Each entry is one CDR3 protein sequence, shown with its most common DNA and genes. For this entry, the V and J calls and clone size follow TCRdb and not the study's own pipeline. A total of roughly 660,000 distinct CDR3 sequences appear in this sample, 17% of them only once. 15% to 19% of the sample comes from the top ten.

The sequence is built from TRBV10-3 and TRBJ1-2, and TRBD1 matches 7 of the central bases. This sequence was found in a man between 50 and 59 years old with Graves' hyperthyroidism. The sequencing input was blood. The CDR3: CAISESGQIYGYTF. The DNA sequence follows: TGTGCCATCAGTGAGTCGGGACAGATCTATGGCTACACCTTC.